This TCR beta chain was captured in a study of T cells after yellow fever vaccination (dated by TCRdb to between 2018 and 2021). Regarding the complete study: The SMART-Seq v4 Ultra Low Input RNA kit was used to prepare libraries from fractions with low cell numbers. Bulk TCR alpha and beta repertoires were sequenced longitudinally to track T-cell clones before and after primary and booster YFV17D yellow fever vaccination. The cohort comprised two healthy male donors, one aged 18 to 29 and one aged 30 to 39 years. Blood samples were taken at several timepoints before and after primary and secondary immunization, and bulk PBMC replicates and cell subsets were isolated.

Reading from cysteine to phenylalanine, the CDR3 counts 15 amino acids. Only the CDR3 DNA stays, 45 bases, in frame from base 1. The germline V end is reduced by 4 bases and the J end by 2 bases; junction bases left unmatched: 8. From a lookup of the germline V gene (reference sequence), CDR1 and CDR2 are DFQATT and SNEGSKA. According to the study, the label for this sample's treatment or condition signals: live attenuated yellow fever vaccine strain. A standard Ficoll-Paque protocol was used to isolate PBMCs from peripheral blood. Dynabeads CD4 and CD8 positive selection kits were used to isolate CD4 and CD8 T-cell fractions. TriZol was used to extract RNA from bulk PBMCs, CD4 and CD8 fractions, and dextramer-positive and dextramer-negative fractions. TCRdb lists the instrument as Illumina NovaSeq 6000. TCR cDNA was made using 5'RACE template switching, a step that added a universal primer site and unique molecular identifiers. cDNA synthesis was primed from both the TCR alpha and TCR beta constant segments. Library amplification used two PCR steps, and the second PCR step added sample barcodes and sequencing adapters. Sequencing of the libraries was done on either Illumina HiSeq 2500 (2x100 bp) or NovaSeq (2x150 bp). Under the source paper's analysis protocol: MIGEC handled demultiplexing of reads and collapsing into UMI consensus sequences, while MiXCR performed V(D)J alignment. Vaccine-responding clonotypes were identified with edgeR using replicate PBMC samples, with FDR below 0.01 and a log2 fold change above 5 up to day 15 being required. CD4 or CD8 identity was assigned to each bulk clonotype according to whether the clonotype was present at higher abundance in the sequenced CD4 repertoire or the sequenced CD8 repertoire. TCRdb cleaned the public reads at Q25 with fastp, built clones with MiXCR and kept in-frame beta chains. Entries that share a CDR3 protein sequence are merged under the most common genes and DNA. In this record, the V and J calls reflect TCRdb's handling and not the investigators' own analysis. A total of approximately 300,000 distinct CDR3 sequences appear in this sample, about 11% of them only once. The ten largest clones take up 3% to 4% of the sample.

There are a few counts of this clonotype. Its binding antigen is unknown. No much larger clone exists at a distance of one base, and base qualities are not known. Points the paper makes about the study in general: A small fraction of clonotypes appeared in both the CD4 and CD8 compartments, likely as a result of convergent recombination. Because the study included only a couple of donors, the extent to which the findings can be generalized is limited. FACS-sorted repertoires could contain abundant contaminating clonotypes from the bulk population, so computational filtering was required. Compared with the primary T-cell response, the secondary T-cell response was faster but weaker, reaching its peak on day 5 rather than on day 15. After the booster, most of the clones that had expanded following primary vaccination were detected again (almost 98% of CD4 and around 88% of CD8), which suggests that memory was broadly maintained.

Sequencing used CD4+ T cells sorted from PBMCs, obtained 45 days after the yellow fever booster vaccination. This TCR was recovered from a man aged 18 to 29 who received the YFV17D yellow fever vaccine. The rearranged segments are TRBV20-1 and TRBJ1-5, and 7 junction bases match TRBD1. The CDR3 in this case is CSAIRQGDGNQPQHF. The DNA sequence reads TGCAGTGCTATACGACAGGGAGATGGCAATCAGCCCCAGCATTTT.